This T cell receptor beta chain stems from a study of T cells after yellow fever vaccination. Study overall: When fractions had low cell numbers, they were prepared with SMART-Seq v4 Ultra Low Input.

UMIs and a universal primer site were added when TCR cDNA was made by 5'RACE template switching. TCRdb ran MiXCR on the 5' RACE reads and lists one entry per CDR3 protein. Among about 340,000 distinct CDR3 sequences, around 3.9% were seen once, and the ten largest hold approximately 25%. This clonotype was picked up a small number of times. The germline V and J ends were trimmed by 5 bases and 8 bases, with 18 bases remaining between them. The V gene's germline CDR1 is MNHEY and CDR2 SVGAGI. CDR3 length equals 15 residues. The TCR was taken from a man aged 18-30 years who received the YFV17D yellow fever vaccine. The input for sequencing was PBMCs, taken 5 days after the yellow fever booster vaccination. The chain uses TRBV6-5 and TRBJ1-4; D gene ambiguous. Here the CDR3 DNA reads TGTGCCAGCAGTATTCGGGCTTCCCTGCGGGAAAAACTGTTTTTT. It yields the protein CASSIRASLREKLFF.